This TCR beta chain comes out of a study of blood T cell repertoires in COVID-19. TCRdb's copy holds only in-frame clones and misses some; the assay was immunoSEQ multiplex PCR. The table lists over 120,000 clones, 75% to 90% of them singletons, with approximately 3.4% in the top ten. Trimming stripped 1 base from V and 6 bases from J, with 7 bases between. CDR1 is MNHEY, CDR2 SMNVEV, per germline (reference sequence). The CDR3 sequence is 14 residues long. The TCR sequence derives from a man between 65 and 85 years old who had recovered from COVID-19. The specimen was peripheral blood. The chain carries TRBV27 and TRBJ1-6, with D unresolved. Here the CDR3 reads CASSLWAPNSPLHF. The CDR3 DNA follows: TGTGCCAGCAGTTTATGGGCCCCTAATTCACCCCTCCACTTT.